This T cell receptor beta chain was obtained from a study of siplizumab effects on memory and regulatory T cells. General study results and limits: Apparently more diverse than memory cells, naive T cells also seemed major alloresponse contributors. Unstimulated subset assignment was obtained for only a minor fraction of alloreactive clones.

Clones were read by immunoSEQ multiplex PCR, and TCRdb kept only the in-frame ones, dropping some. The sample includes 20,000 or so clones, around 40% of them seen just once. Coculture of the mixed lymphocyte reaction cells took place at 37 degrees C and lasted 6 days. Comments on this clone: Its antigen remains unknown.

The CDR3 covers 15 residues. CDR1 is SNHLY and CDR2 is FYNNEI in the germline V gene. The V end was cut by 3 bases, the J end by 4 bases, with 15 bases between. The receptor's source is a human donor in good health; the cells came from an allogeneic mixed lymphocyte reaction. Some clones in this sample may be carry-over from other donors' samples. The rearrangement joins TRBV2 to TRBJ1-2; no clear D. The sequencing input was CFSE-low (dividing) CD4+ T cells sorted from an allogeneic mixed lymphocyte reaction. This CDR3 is CASSERLLRVYGYTF. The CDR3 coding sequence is TGTGCCAGCAGTGAGCGATTACTGCGGGTCTATGGCTACACCTTC.